These T cell receptor beta chains were read from a single sample in a study of glioma-infiltrating T cells. From the multiplex PCR reads, TCRdb called clonotypes with MiXCR, one entry per CDR3 protein. The sample yields about 93,000 distinct CDR3 sequences, roughly 39% seen once. Source material: glioma tissue, nonneoplastic brain tissue, or PBMCs (not recorded which). These receptors were collected from a human donor with low-grade glioma or glioblastoma, undergoing nonglioma brain surgery, or in good health (not recorded which). The CDR3 runs from the conserved cysteine through the conserved F or W. D genes are given only for firm matches. Where a row states a size, it is once, few, many or the class of an expanded clone; other rows omit it.

V gene,D gene,clone size,J gene,CDR3 DNA,CDR3 protein
TRBV6-1,NA,many,TRBJ1-1,TGTGCCAGCAGGAGCGGGGGCGCGGGCACTGAAGCTTTCTTT,CASRSGGAGTEAFF
TRBV6-2/TRBV6-3,TRBD2,many,TRBJ2-7,TGTGCCAGCAATCCCGCCGGGACTAGAAGTTTTTACGAGCAGTACTTC,CASNPAGTRSFYEQYF
TRBV2,NA,many,TRBJ2-5,TGTGCCAGCAGTGTCAACCCACTCCAGGGGACCCAGTACTTC,CASSVNPLQGTQYF
TRBV12-3/TRBV12-4,NA,NA,TRBJ2-3,TGTGCCAGCAGCCCGACAAGGGAATTCACAGATACGCAGTATTTT,CASSPTREFTDTQYF
TRBV7-8,NA,many,TRBJ2-4,TGTGCCAGCAGCTTATTAGTAGCCAAAAACATTCAGTACTTC,CASSLLVAKNIQYF
TRBV9,TRBD1,many,TRBJ1-1,TGTGCCAGCAGTGAAGGACAGGGCCTTGAAGCTTTCTTT,CASSEGQGLEAFF
TRBV7-9,NA,many,TRBJ2-1,TGTGCCAGCAGCTTAGAAAGACGTTACGGACGGCAGAGCTCCTACAATGAGCAGTTCTTC,CASSLERRYGRQSSYNEQFF
TRBV20-1,TRBD1,many,TRBJ1-2,TGCAGTGCTAGCAGGGGGCTGGACTATGGCTACACCTTC,CSASRGLDYGYTF
TRBV9,NA,few,TRBJ1-2,TGTGCCAGCAGCCCGGGGGTAGGGAACTATGGCTACACCTTC,CASSPGVGNYGYTF
TRBV12-3/TRBV12-4,NA,NA,TRBJ2-5,TGTGCCAGCAGTTTAATGGGGGAGGAGACCCAGTACTTC,CASSLMGEETQYF
TRBV30,NA,few,TRBJ2-3,TGTGCCTGGAGTAAGGGAAAGATTGATACGCAGTATTTT,CAWSKGKIDTQYF
TRBV9,NA,few,TRBJ2-7,TGTGCCAGCAGCCCTGGGGTCAGGAGCTCCTACGAGCAGTACTTC,CASSPGVRSSYEQYF
TRBV12-3/TRBV12-4,TRBD2,NA,TRBJ2-5,TGTGCCAGCAGTTTAGCTAGCGGCGGGGGGGGGGGGGAGACCCAGTACTTC,CASSLASGGGGGETQYF
TRBV6-4,NA,NA,TRBJ2-3,TGTGCCAGCAGTGACGCCGGAGGCACAGATACGCAGGATTTT,CASSDAGGTDTQDF
TRBV6-6,TRBD1,NA,TRBJ2-7,TGTGCCAGCGAGGGACAGGGCCACGAGCAGTACTTC,CASEGQGHEQYF
TRBV4-2,NA,once,TRBJ2-3,TGTGCCAGCAGCCGCTGGCGGGAACAGACAGGCGGCTCAGATACGCAGTATTTT,CASSRWREQTGGSDTQYF
TRBV5-1,NA,few,TRBJ2-3,TGCGCCAGCAGCCTGGGACACCCCACAGATACGCAGTATTTT,CASSLGHPTDTQYF
TRBV11-3,TRBD2,many,TRBJ2-1,TGTGCCAGCAGCCCCCGGACTAGCGGAGAGGTTTTTTGGGTAAATGAGCAGTTCTTC,CASSPRTSGEVFWVNEQFF
TRBV20-1,NA,NA,TRBJ1-1,TGCAGTTCTAGGGATCCGCAAAGGGCCGACACCGAAGCTTTCTTT,CSSRDPQRADTEAFF
TRBV7-3,TRBD2,NA,TRBJ2-3,TGTGCCAGCGGCAAGTCGAGCGGGAATCCCACAGATGCGCAGTATTTT,CASGKSSGNPTDAQYF
TRBV9,TRBD2,NA,TRBJ2-1,TGTGCCAGCAGCCTGGGGACTAGCGCCTACAATGAGCAGTTCTTC,CASSLGTSAYNEQFF
TRBV2,NA,once,TRBJ2-1,TGTGCCAGCAGCCTGGTCCCGGTTTACAATGAGAAGTTCTTC,CASSLVPVYNEKFF
TRBV12-3/TRBV12-4,NA,many,TRBJ2-1,TGTGCCAGCAGTTTCCCAGGGAGTGAGCAGTTCTTC,CASSFPGSEQFF
TRBV20-1,TRBD2,many,TRBJ2-1,TGCAGTGCTAGAGATATGACTAGCGGGAGGGCTGGGCAGTTCTTC,CSARDMTSGRAGQFF
TRBV29-1,TRBD1,many,TRBJ2-7,TGCAGCTTTTGGGACAGGTACTACGAGCAGTACTTC,CSFWDRYYEQYF
TRBV7-9,NA,many,TRBJ1-4,TGTGCCAGCAGCTTATATGCAACTAATGAAAAACTGTTTTTT,CASSLYATNEKLFF
TRBV12-3/TRBV12-4,TRBD1,NA,TRBJ1-1,TGTGCCAGCAGTTTTGAACAGGGGGCTGGAGCCTTCTTT,CASSFEQGAGAFF
TRBV20-1,TRBD1,many,TRBJ1-5,TGCAGTGCTAGAGCCGGCCAGGGGGGTCAGCCCCAGCATTTT,CSARAGQGGQPQHF
TRBV6-5,NA,NA,TRBJ2-4,TGTGCCAGCAGGGAGGGACTGGCGGGGTCGGAAAACATTCAGTACTTC,CASREGLAGSENIQYF
TRBV5-1,NA,many,TRBJ1-1,TGCGCCAGCAGCCAAGAAAGACGGACTGAAGCTTTCTTT,CASSQERRTEAFF
TRBV27,TRBD1,many,TRBJ2-3,TGTGCCAGCAGCCTAAGAGGACAGGGTCCCACAGATACGCAGTATTTT,CASSLRGQGPTDTQYF
TRBV28,NA,NA,TRBJ2-1,TGTGCCAGCAGTTTATCGAAATCCAAGACAGGGAGGGACAATGAGCAGTTCTTC,CASSLSKSKTGRDNEQFF
TRBV18,NA,many,TRBJ1-5,TGTGCCAGCTCACCACACGGAGACGCAAATCAGCCCCAGCATTTT,CASSPHGDANQPQHF
TRBV12-3/TRBV12-4,TRBD1,many,TRBJ1-5,TGTGCCAGCAGGACAGGGAGCAATCAGCCCCAGCATTTT,CASRTGSNQPQHF
TRBV6-1,NA,many,TRBJ1-1,TGTGCCAGCAGTGTGGTAGGGAACACTGAAGCTTTCTTT,CASSVVGNTEAFF
TRBV6-6,NA,many,TRBJ2-7,TGTGCCAGCAGTTATTTGAGCAAGCAGTACTTC,CASSYLSKQYF
TRBV7-2,NA,few,TRBJ2-3,TGTGCCAGCAGCGGGGACCTAGGACCGAATCGCGATACGCAGTATTTT,CASSGDLGPNRDTQYF
TRBV6-1,NA,many,TRBJ2-7,TGTGCCAGCAGACAGACAGGCTCCTACGAGCAGTACTTC,CASRQTGSYEQYF
TRBV5-4,NA,many,TRBJ2-5,TGTGCCAGCAGCTCGGCCGCGGACCCATCCGAGACCCAGTACTTC,CASSSAADPSETQYF
TRBV30,NA,NA,TRBJ1-4,TGTGCCTGGAGTAGAGAGAATGAAAAACTGTTTTTT,CAWSRENEKLFF
TRBV7-9,NA,many,TRBJ2-1,TGTGCCAGCAGCTCCGGGTATAGTAGCTCCTACAATGAGCAGTTCTTC,CASSSGYSSSYNEQFF
TRBV14,NA,many,TRBJ2-3,TGTGCCAGCAGCCAAGAGATGAAGGGGGCAGATACGCAGTATTTT,CASSQEMKGADTQYF
TRBV20-1,TRBD2,many,TRBJ2-7,TGCAGTGCTAGAGTGGGTAGCGGGGGGACCCACGAGCAGTACTTC,CSARVGSGGTHEQYF
TRBV2,NA,many,TRBJ2-2,TGTGCCAGCAGTGTGCCCGGGTTAAGGAACACCGGGGAGCTGTTTTTT,CASSVPGLRNTGELFF
TRBV27,TRBD2,many,TRBJ2-1,TGTGCCAGCAGTACTCCTTGGGCTAGCGGGAGGGATGAGCAGTTCTTC,CASSTPWASGRDEQFF
TRBV20-1,NA,NA,TRBJ2-3,TGCAGTCCTAGAGACCATCCAGATACGCAGTATTTT,CSPRDHPDTQYF
TRBV20-1,NA,NA,TRBJ2-5,TGCAGTGGTAGAGCCCTACTGAGCCTGAACACAGAGACCCAGTACTTC,CSGRALLSLNTETQYF
TRBV29-1,TRBD1,NA,TRBJ1-4,TGCAGCGTTGAAGATCGGACACAGGGGGCGGGGAAACTGTTTTTT,CSVEDRTQGAGKLFF
TRBV29-1,NA,NA,TRBJ2-5,TGCAGCGCCTTCAACACTTCGGAGACCAAGTACTTC,CSAFNTSETKYF